A selection of T cell receptor beta chains follows, all from one sample in a study of blood T cell repertoires in COVID-19. Clones were sequenced by immunoSEQ multiplex PCR, and TCRdb holds only the in-frame ones, with some missing. The sample carries around 330,000 clones, about 91% recorded once. The sequencing sample was made of PBMCs or T cells enriched from blood (not recorded which). Every receptor here comes from a woman in her late teens or twenties who had recovered from COVID-19. CDR3s include the opening cysteine and the closing phenylalanine or tryptophan. The D gene is left open where the match is weak. Clone size is shown for a subset of rows, as once, few, many or a class of expanded clone.

.	.	TRBV10-1	TRBJ1-1	CASSFPEAFF	TGCGCCAGCAGCTTTCCTGAAGCTTTCTTT
.	.	TRBV12-3/TRBV12-4	TRBJ1-1	CASRLLDEAFF	TGTGCCAGCAGGCTTTTAGATGAAGCTTTCTTT
.	TRBD2	TRBV9	TRBJ2-4	CASSVDSGLAGGMYF	TGTGCCAGCAGCGTAGATTCAGGGCTAGCGGGAGGGATGTACTTC
.	.	TRBV4-1	TRBJ2-3	CASSQEGVYTDTQYF	TGCGCCAGCAGCCAAGAAGGGGTTTATACAGATACGCAGTATTTT
.	.	TRBV19	TRBJ1-1	CASAGERAGNTEAFF	TGTGCCAGTGCAGGGGAAAGGGCAGGGAACACTGAAGCTTTCTTT
.	TRBD1	TRBV7-8	TRBJ2-3	CASSPGQGFTDTQYF	TGTGCCAGCAGCCCGGGACAGGGGTTTACAGATACGCAGTATTTT
.	.	TRBV27	TRBJ1-5	CASRDGQPGNQPQHF	TGTGCCAGCAGGGACGGACAGCCGGGCAATCAGCCCCAGCATTTT
.	.	TRBV6-2/TRBV6-3	TRBJ1-5	CASSYADSYSNQPQHF	TGTGCCAGCAGTTACGCAGACAGCTATAGCAATCAGCCCCAGCATTTT
.	.	TRBV19	TRBJ1-1	CASSRSDLGSGTEAFF	TGTGCCAGTAGTCGATCGGACCTTGGGTCGGGAACTGAAGCTTTCTTT
.	.	TRBV7-2	TRBJ2-2	CASSPENRGELFF	TGTGCCAGCAGCCCCGAGAATCGCGGGGAGCTGTTTTTT
.	.	TRBV3-1/TRBV3-2	TRBJ1-1	CASSHGENTEAFF	TGTGCCAGCAGCCACGGAGAGAACACTGAAGCTTTCTTT
.	TRBD1	TRBV6-1	TRBJ1-1	CASSGPSWTGRVTEAFF	TGTGCCAGCAGTGGACCGTCCTGGACAGGGAGGGTCACTGAAGCTTTCTTT
once	.	TRBV5-1	TRBJ1-1	CASSLDLNTEAFF	TGCGCCAGCAGCTTAGACTTGAACACTGAAGCTTTCTTT
.	.	TRBV4-3	TRBJ2-1	CASSQDGSYPYNEQFF	TGCGCCAGCAGCCAAGACGGTAGTTACCCCTACAATGAGCAGTTCTTC
.	TRBD1	TRBV27	TRBJ1-5	CASSAGQGHDQPQHF	TGTGCCAGCAGTGCGGGACAGGGTCACGATCAGCCCCAGCATTTT
.	.	TRBV28	TRBJ1-2	CASSFLDRPYGYTF	TGTGCCAGCAGTTTTCTCGACAGGCCCTATGGCTACACCTTC
.	.	TRBV5-4	TRBJ2-7	CASSLDGEINYEQYF	TGTGCCAGCAGCTTGGACGGGGAGATCAACTACGAGCAGTACTTC
.	.	TRBV25-1	TRBJ2-2	CALSPTVEGATGELFF	TGTGCCTTGTCTCCAACTGTCGAAGGGGCCACCGGGGAGCTGTTTTTT
.	.	TRBV6-2/TRBV6-3	TRBJ1-1	CASSYAGTEAFF	TGTGCCAGCAGTTACGCCGGGACTGAAGCTTTCTTT
.	.	TRBV7-6	TRBJ1-1	CASSLAAGTEAFF	TGTGCCAGCAGCTTAGCGGCGGGGACTGAAGCTTTCTTT
few	.	TRBV4-2	TRBJ2-7	CASSQVVAYEQYF	TGTGCCAGCAGCCAAGTCGTTGCGTACGAGCAGTACTTC
once	.	TRBV9	TRBJ1-3	CASSVGVTSSSGNTIYF	TGTGCCAGCAGCGTAGGAGTCACGTCTAGCTCTGGAAACACCATATATTTT
.	.	TRBV7-9	TRBJ1-1	CASSLGMAAAAAFF	TGTGCCAGCAGCTTAGGCATGGCAGCGGCGGCAGCTTTCTTT
.	.	TRBV9	TRBJ1-3	CASSVSGAGNTIYF	TGTGCCAGCAGCGTTTCAGGGGCTGGAAACACCATATATTTT
.	.	TRBV28	TRBJ1-5	CASSLVGEGWNQPQHF	TGTGCCAGCAGTTTAGTGGGGGAGGGTTGGAATCAGCCCCAGCATTTT
.	.	TRBV3-1/TRBV3-2	TRBJ1-6	CASSQAIGENSPLHF	TGTGCCAGCAGCCAAGCGATAGGGGAAAATTCACCCCTCCACTTT
.	.	TRBV18	TRBJ2-2	CASSRSTNTGELFF	TGTGCCAGCTCACGCAGTACGAACACCGGGGAGCTGTTTTTT
.	.	TRBV6-2/TRBV6-3	TRBJ1-1	CASSSTVSTEAFF	TGTGCCAGCAGTTCGACAGTTAGTACTGAAGCTTTCTTT
.	.	TRBV6-5	TRBJ1-5	CASSYWGGNQPQHF	TGTGCCAGCAGTTACTGGGGAGGCAATCAGCCCCAGCATTTT
.	TRBD1	TRBV6-5	TRBJ1-1	CASRGTAPVAFF	TGTGCCAGCAGAGGGACAGCGCCGGTAGCTTTCTTT
once	.	TRBV7-9	TRBJ2-1	CASSFNPDEQFF	TGTGCCAGCAGCTTTAATCCAGATGAGCAGTTCTTC
.	TRBD2	TRBV13	TRBJ2-3	CASSSNRMQRGIDTQYF	TGTGCCAGCAGCTCAAACCGCATGCAGCGGGGGATAGATACGCAGTATTTT
.	.	TRBV24-1	TRBJ1-4	CATSGGDDTNEKLFF	TGTGCCACCAGCGGGGGAGACGACACTAATGAAAAACTGTTTTTT
few	TRBD1	TRBV2	TRBJ2-2	CASRAQGVDGELFF	TGTGCCAGCAGGGCTCAGGGGGTGGACGGGGAGCTGTTTTTT
.	.	TRBV28	TRBJ1-3	CATMSGNTIYF	TGTGCCACAATGTCGGGGAACACCATATATTTT
.	TRBD1	TRBV5-1	TRBJ1-3	CASSLSPSGGGNTIYF	TGCGCCAGCAGCTTATCCCCCTCAGGGGGTGGAAACACCATATATTTT
.	TRBD1	TRBV2	TRBJ1-5	CASSKQTGADQPQHF	TGTGCCAGCAGTAAACAAACAGGGGCCGATCAGCCCCAGCATTTT
.	.	TRBV27	TRBJ2-6	CASRLGFGANVLTF	TGTGCCAGCAGGTTAGGCTTCGGGGCCAACGTCCTGACTTTC
.	.	TRBV5-1	TRBJ1-6	CASSPDPGLRSSYNSPLHF	TGCGCCAGCAGCCCAGATCCGGGACTGAGGAGCTCCTATAATTCACCCCTCCACTTT
once	.	TRBV5-5	TRBJ1-2	CASSLGSAGERNGYTF	TGTGCCAGCAGCTTGGGTTCGGCAGGGGAAAGGAATGGCTACACCTTC
.	.	TRBV7-9	TRBJ1-2	CASSLVDYTF	TGTGCCAGCAGCTTAGTAGACTACACCTTC
.	TRBD1	TRBV19	TRBJ1-2	CASSPWPGQYYGYTF	TGTGCCAGTAGTCCATGGCCGGGACAGTACTATGGCTACACCTTC
.	TRBD1	TRBV2	TRBJ1-2	CASSPGQVLVYGYTF	TGTGCCAGCAGTCCCGGACAGGTTTTAGTCTATGGCTACACCTTC
.	.	TRBV29-1	TRBJ2-7	CSVERLQGDSYEQYF	TGCAGCGTTGAGAGGCTCCAGGGCGACTCCTACGAGCAGTACTTC
once	.	TRBV12-3/TRBV12-4	TRBJ1-5	CASTRGGYQPQHF	TGTGCCAGCACCCGGGGGGGTTATCAGCCCCAGCATTTT
.	.	TRBV3-1/TRBV3-2	TRBJ2-1	CASSPSDNNEQFF	TGTGCCAGCAGCCCATCAGACAACAATGAGCAGTTCTTC